The entry below gives a single TCR beta chain sequence along with its context. MiXCR, applied by TCRdb to the 5' RACE reads, yields one record per CDR3 protein. Among fewer than 95,000 distinct CDR3 sequences listed, roughly 16% were seen once. The data stem from a study of T-cell memory formation after mild COVID-19. Trimming removed 6 bases from V and 2 bases from J; junction bases left unmatched: 3. CDR3 length equals 13 residues. CDR1 MDHEN and CDR2 SYDVKM come from the germline V gene. The chain uses TRBV28 and TRBJ2-7; 8 nucleotides align to TRBD1. The sequenced sample was PBMCs or a T cell subset sorted from them (not recorded which). The sequence came from a man between 18 and 35 years old who had mild COVID-19 (a few samples of this study predate the infection). Cell type and time point are not known. This CDR3 is CASSGQGPYEQYV. The CDR3 DNA reads as TGTGCCAGCAGCGGACAGGGACCCTACGAGCAGTACGTC.